The 25 T cell receptor beta chains listed next were all sequenced from one sample in a study of identical twins. Via MiXCR, TCRdb re-called the 5' RACE reads, giving one row per CDR3 protein. Of more than 650,000 distinct CDR3 sequences in the sample, 5.5% to 6.5% were seen once. The specimen sequenced was naive T cells sorted from blood. The receptors derive from a man aged 18 to 30 in good health.

This clonotype has just a few counts. This rearrangement joins TRBV12-3 or TRBV12-4 to TRBJ1-5, with D unresolved. V was shortened by 2 bases and J by 7 bases, with 6 bases between the two germline ends. The CDR3 sequence is 12 residues long. As DNA, the CDR3 is TGTGCCAGCAGTTTAAGGCGACAGCCCCAGCATTTT. This sequence encodes CASSLRRQPQHF.

This clonotype was recorded a few times. The CDR3 protein is CASSESYRDYSYNEQFF. CDR3 coding DNA: TGTGCCAGCAGTGAGAGTTACAGGGACTACTCCTACAATGAGCAGTTCTTC. The chain couples TRBV25-1 to TRBJ2-1; maybe TRBD2 (7 bases). CDR1 and CDR2 (germline): MGHDK, SYGVNS. V lost 3 bases and J 0 bases, leaving 15 bases between the germline ends. CDR3 size: 17 residues.

The chain recombines TRBV7-9 with TRBJ2-1; D possibly corresponds to TRBD2 (5 bases). This CDR3 contains 15 residues. Germline V gene sequence: CDR1 SEHNR, CDR2 FQNEAQ (reference sequence). V was pared by 0 bases and J by 3 bases, with 9 bases between. CDR3 amino acids: CASSLAGRNYNEQFF. The CDR3, as DNA: TGTGCCAGCAGCTTAGCGGGGAGAAACTACAATGAGCAGTTCTTC.

A few counts support this clonotype. The chain employs TRBV6-1 and TRBJ1-1, with TRBD1 as a possible D gene (5 bases). Germline V gene data show CDR1 as MNHNS and CDR2 as SASEGT. CDR3 length equals 14 residues. V was cut by 7 bases and J by 3 bases, with 15 bases left in between. The DNA of the CDR3 is TGTGCCAGCAAGCCAGGGTATAGATACACTGAAGCTTTCTTT. This sequence encodes CASKPGYRYTEAFF.

In this sample, this clonotype turned up a few times. The chain employs TRBV6-5 and TRBJ2-7; D remains ambiguous. The V end was cut by 6 bases, the J end by 6 bases, with 9 bases between. The CDR3 length is 11 residues. Germline V gives CDR1 MNHEY, CDR2 SVGAGI. The CDR3 region is CASSSRSEQYF. For the CDR3, the DNA is TGTGCCAGCAGCTCCCGATCCGAGCAGTACTTC.

The DNA of the CDR3 is TGTGCCACCAGCAGAGCTCTAGCGGACTACAATGAGCAGTTCTTC. It specifies CATSRALADYNEQFF. This chain connects TRBV15 to TRBJ2-1; 7 bases match TRBD2. The V segment lost 1 base and the J segment 3 bases; nucleotides outside the gene matches: 3. CDR3 length: 15 amino acids. The V gene's germline CDR1 is LNHNV and CDR2 YYDKDF (reference sequence).

This clonotype was observed many times. The chain recombines TRBV27 with TRBJ2-7; D uncertain. The ends were cut back, 1 base at V and 5 bases at J, with 18 bases in the middle. The CDR3 runs 16 residues. Germline CDR1 MNHEY, CDR2 SMNVEV (reference sequence). The CDR3 DNA is TGTGCCAGCAGTTTATTTCCTGGAACACCCCAGGACGAGCAGTACTTC. Translation gives CASSLFPGTPQDEQYF.

This clonotype was found a few times. J is TRBJ1-2 and V is TRBV12-3 or TRBV12-4, with 7 bases matching TRBD1. This CDR3 is 12 amino acids long. Trimming took 7 bases from V and 8 from J; bases not matched to a gene: 7. Here the CDR3 DNA reads TGTGCCAGCACCCAGGGACAGTTGGGCTACACCTTC. Its translation: CASTQGQLGYTF.

The genes are TRBV12-3 or TRBV12-4 and TRBJ2-1; D is ambiguous. There are 14 residues in the CDR3. V was trimmed by 4 bases and J by 1 base, leaving 8 bases between them. Here the CDR3 DNA reads TGTGCCAGCAGTTCCCACGGGTCCTACAATGAGCAGTTCTTC. It is translated as CASSSHGSYNEQFF.

The chain has TRBV19 and TRBJ2-1, with a weak D call TRBD1 (5 bases). The V gene lost 3 bases and the J gene lost 12 bases, with 12 bases spanning the gap. Germline-derived CDR1 and CDR2 are LNHDA and SQIVND (reference sequence). This CDR3 is built from 12 residues. CDR3 protein: CASSIFQGRQFF. The CDR3 DNA is TGTGCCAGTAGTATTTTCCAGGGTAGGCAGTTCTTC.

This clonotype was seen at least ten times. The J gene is TRBJ2-1, the V gene TRBV12-3 or TRBV12-4; 9 bases are shared with TRBD1. The CDR3 sequence is 15 residues long. V lost 5 bases and J lost 5; bases outside the gene matches: 7. Here the CDR3 reads CASSTTGGKDNEQFF. The CDR3 DNA sequence: TGTGCCAGCAGTACTACAGGGGGCAAGGACAATGAGCAGTTCTTC.

This clonotype was counted a few times. V and J are TRBV12-3 or TRBV12-4 and TRBJ1-1; 7 nucleotides agree with TRBD1. V lost 7 bases, J lost 0 bases, and 11 bases stayed unmatched. The CDR3 length is 16 residues. The CDR3 coding sequence is TGTGCCAGCACCCTAGACAGGGCACCAATGAACACTGAAGCTTTCTTT. Its translation: CASTLDRAPMNTEAFF.

This clonotype has ten or more counts. V and J are TRBV7-8 and TRBJ2-1; 12 bases are a match to TRBD2. Losses at the gene ends were 4 bases for V and 5 bases for J; bases not matched to a gene: 6. The CDR3 is 16 amino acids. CDR1 SGHVS and CDR2 FQNEAQ come from the germline V gene. CDR3 nucleotides: TGTGCCAGCAGCTCAAAAGGACTAGCGGGGCACAATGAGCAGTTCTTC. Translating it yields CASSSKGLAGHNEQFF.

The CDR3 DNA follows: TGTGCCAGCAGACCTGGACTAGCGGGTGGCTCCTACAATGAGCAGTTCTTC. This sequence encodes CASRPGLAGGSYNEQFF. The chain combines TRBV12-3 or TRBV12-4 with TRBJ2-1; TRBD2 aligns across 11 bases. The CDR3 has 17 residues. V dropped 6 bases and J dropped 0; count of bases not matched to a gene: 7.

The chain is built from TRBV6-2 or TRBV6-3 and TRBJ2-7; either TRBD1 or TRBD2 may supply D (6 bases each). V gave up 2 bases and J gave up 2 bases, with 13 bases separating them. From germline, CDR1 is MNHEY and CDR2 SVGEGT. This CDR3 contains 15 residues. The CDR3 bases are TGTGCCAGCAGTTACGATGGGGGGCTAGCCTACGAGCAGTACTTC. Translating it yields CASSYDGGLAYEQYF.

This clonotype came up many times. This sequence joins TRBV10-3 and TRBJ2-7; D might be TRBD1 (6 bases). V lost 3 bases and J 4 bases, leaving 7 bases between the germline ends. The CDR3 runs 12 residues. The germline V gene has CDR1 ENHRY and CDR2 SYGVKD. The CDR3 is CAISERGYEQYF. The CDR3 DNA follows: TGTGCCATCAGTGAAAGGGGGTACGAGCAGTACTTC.

The table lists this clonotype with many counts. V and J are TRBV4-1 and TRBJ2-3, with a tentative D call TRBD2 (5 bases). The CDR3 length is 14 residues. Per the germline V gene, CDR1 is MGHRA and CDR2 is YSYEKL. V was clipped by 4 bases and J by 2 bases, with 10 bases between them. The CDR3 loop reads CASSPFGNTDTQYF. For the CDR3, the DNA is TGCGCCAGCAGCCCTTTCGGGAACACAGATACGCAGTATTTT.

This clonotype showed up just a few times. The chain joins TRBV7-2 to TRBJ2-7; D uncertain. Germline-derived CDR1 and CDR2 are SGHTA and FQGNSA. V dropped 7 bases and J dropped 6 bases, with 13 bases sitting between them. This CDR3 contains 12 residues. CDR3 protein: CASISLGGEQYF. CDR3 DNA: TGTGCCAGCATCTCCTTAGGCGGCGAGCAGTACTTC.

In this sample, this clonotype turned up many times. V is TRBV20-1 and J is TRBJ2-5, with D perhaps TRBD2 (6 bases). The CDR3 loop spans 13 amino acids. Germline assignment: CDR1 DFQATT and CDR2 SNEGSKA (reference sequence). CDR3 in DNA: TGCAATCCCCAAGAAGGAGGGCGAGAGACCCAGTACTTC. This codes for CNPQEGGRETQYF.

For this clonotype: A read error may account for a junction end that differs from germline. The chain carries TRBV12-3 or TRBV12-4 and TRBJ1-2; 8 bases agree with TRBD1. This CDR3 comprises 13 residues. The CDR3 protein is CASSTGGTYAYTF. The CDR3 nucleotides are TGTGCCAGCAGTACAGGGGGGACTTATGCCTACACCTTC.

This clonotype has more than one count but fewer than ten. The chain combines TRBV7-3 with TRBJ2-3, with D perhaps matching TRBD2 (6 bases). The V end was cut by 0 bases, the J end by 9 bases, with 10 bases between. Germline lookup yields CDR1 SGHTA and CDR2 FQGTGA. CDR3 size: 13 residues. DNA of the CDR3: TGTGCCAGCAGCTTAACGCTTCGGGAGACGCAGTATTTT. It yields the protein CASSLTLRETQYF.

The gene calls are TRBV5-5 and TRBJ2-7; the D is unclear. Trimming stripped 4 bases from V and 3 bases from J, with 11 bases between. This CDR3 has 13 amino acids. The germline V gene encodes CDR1 SGHKS and CDR2 YYEKEE (reference sequence). The DNA for the CDR3 is TGTGCCAGCAGCCTTAGCCACAACTACGAGCAGTACGTC. As protein: CASSLSHNYEQYV.

This clonotype was recorded many times. This chain joins TRBV24-1 and TRBJ2-3, with 13 bases that match TRBD2. The germline gives CDR1 KGHDR, CDR2 SFDVKD. The CDR3 consists of 15 residues. J lost 2 bases, V lost 9 bases, and 4 bases had no gene match. The CDR3 DNA reads as TGTGCCACCGGGACTAGCGGGACCTCCACAGATACGCAGTATTTT. Translating gives CATGTSGTSTDTQYF.

In its sample, this clonotype was seen many times. V usage is TRBV15 and J usage is TRBJ2-3, with a weak D call TRBD2 (5 bases). V lost 10 bases and J 1 base, leaving 12 bases between the germline ends. CDR1 is LNHNV, CDR2 YYDKDF, per germline (reference sequence). The CDR3 totals 13 residues. The chain's CDR3 is CAITQRRTDTQYF. The DNA for the CDR3 is TGTGCCATCACCCAGCGGCGCACAGATACGCAGTATTTT.

The chain carries TRBV7-3 and TRBJ2-7, with TRBD2 matching over 8 bases. The CDR3 is 15 residues long. V lost 2 bases to trimming and J lost 3 bases; unmatched junction nucleotides: 6. Germline V gene sequence: CDR1 SGHTA, CDR2 FQGTGA. CDR3 protein: CASSLGPGGLYEQYF. CDR3 in DNA: TGTGCCAGCAGCTTAGGACCGGGAGGGCTCTACGAGCAGTACTTC.